These T cell receptor beta chains were read from a single sample in a study of T cells in Graves' hyperthyroidism and ophthalmopathy. TCRdb used MiXCR to reprocess the multiplex PCR reads, holding one entry per CDR3 protein. The sample consists of almost 600,000 distinct CDR3 sequences, around 46% of them appearing once. The source material was peripheral blood or thyroid tissue (not recorded which). Receptors originate from a woman aged 18-29 years with Graves' hyperthyroidism. Both conserved end residues are part of each CDR3. The D gene is left open where the match is weak. The size entry is marked missing in some rows and otherwise reads once, few, many or a size class.

size,length,V,J,D,DNA,CDR3
once,17,TRBV2,TRBJ2-5,-,TGTGCCAGCAGTGAACACGGCCCCAGGGCGAATTGGGAGACCCAGTACTTC,CASSEHGPRANWETQYF
many,14,TRBV4-2,TRBJ2-7,-,TGTGCCAGCAGCCACCGGACAAACTCCTACGAGCAGTACTTC,CASSHRTNSYEQYF
many,16,TRBV7-9,TRBJ1-6,TRBD1,TGTGCCAGCAGCTTCGACAGGGACGGCTATAATTCACCCCTCCACTTT,CASSFDRDGYNSPLHF
many,15,TRBV9,TRBJ2-7,TRBD2,TGTGCCAGCAGCCCCATGGCGGGAGGGGCCTACGAGCAGTACTTC,CASSPMAGGAYEQYF
many,16,TRBV7-8,TRBJ2-7,TRBD2,TGTGCCAGCAGCATCAGACTAGCGGGAGGGCCCGTCGAGCAGTACTTC,CASSIRLAGGPVEQYF
once,16,TRBV24-1,TRBJ2-2,TRBD2,TGTGCCACCAGTGACACTAGCGGCGCGAACACCGGGGAGCTGTTTTTT,CATSDTSGANTGELFF
many,13,TRBV13,TRBJ1-1,-,TGTGCCAGCAGCTCGGGTGGTACGGTTGAAGCTTTCTTT,CASSSGGTVEAFF
many,15,TRBV4-2,TRBJ1-2,TRBD1,TGTGCCAGCAGCCAAGCCTCCGGACAGGGCGGTGGCTACACCTTC,CASSQASGQGGGYTF
-,9,TRBV29-1,TRBJ2-5,-,TGCAGCGTTGAGGAGACCCCCTACTTC,CSVEETPYF
many,15,TRBV6-5,TRBJ1-2,TRBD1,TGTGCCAGCAGTTACTCGAGAAAGGGGGCGGATGGCTACACCTTC,CASSYSRKGADGYTF
many,15,TRBV6-2/TRBV6-3,TRBJ2-7,TRBD1,TGTGCCAGCAGTTACACGGGACAGGAGCGCTACGAGCAGTACTTC,CASSYTGQERYEQYF
-,14,TRBV29-1,TRBJ1-5,-,TGCAGCGGGGGTGGGGGGGATAGCAATCAGCCCCAGCATTTT,CSGGGGDSNQPQHF
many,11,TRBV10-3,TRBJ2-7,-,TGTGCCACACAGGGAACCTACGAGCAGTACTTC,CATQGTYEQYF
-,16,TRBV11-2,TRBJ1-2,TRBD1,TGTGCCAGCAGCTTAGATACGACAGGGACCAACTATGGCTACACCTTC,CASSLDTTGTNYGYTF
many,13,TRBV20-1,TRBJ2-5,TRBD1,TGCAGTGTTCGGGACAGCCAGCAAGAGACCCAGTACTTC,CSVRDSQQETQYF
-,15,TRBV7-2,TRBJ2-2,-,TGTGCCAGCAGCTTAGCGCGGACGGACACTGGGGAGCTGTTTTTT,CASSLARTDTGELFF
-,12,TRBV29-1,TRBJ2-7,-,TGCAGCTCGGGGACAAATGCCTACGAGCAGTACTTC,CSSGTNAYEQYF
-,15,TRBV29-1,TRBJ1-5,TRBD1,TGCAGCGTCGGAGGTCACAGACAGGGGGGGCAGCCCCAGCATTTT,CSVGGHRQGGQPQHF
-,14,TRBV20-1,TRBJ2-3,-,TGCAGTGCTTCACAGCGGGTCTTCACAGATACGCAGTATTTT,CSASQRVFTDTQYF
-,12,TRBV7-9,TRBJ1-3,-,TGTGCCAGCCGGAGCGGGAGGAACACCATATATTTT,CASRSGRNTIYF
-,17,TRBV4-1,TRBJ2-7,TRBD2,TGCGCCAGCAGCCAACCTGGGACTAGCGGGAGGGAGGATGAGCAGTACTTC,CASSQPGTSGREDEQYF
many,16,TRBV19,TRBJ2-6,-,TGTGCCAGTAGTATGGGACTGGCGTCTGGGGCCAACGTCCTGACTTTC,CASSMGLASGANVLTF
-,14,TRBV7-8,TRBJ2-7,TRBD2,TGTGCCAGCAGCCCCCCGGCTAGCGGAGGCGAGCAGTACTTC,CASSPPASGGEQYF
-,12,TRBV7-6,TRBJ2-7,-,TGTGCCAGCAGCCGAGATAACTACGAGCAGTGCTTC,CASSRDNYEQCF
many,13,TRBV20-1,TRBJ1-4,-,TGCAGTGCTAGAGAAACCCCTAATGAAAAACTGTTTTTT,CSARETPNEKLFF
many,14,TRBV19,TRBJ1-3,TRBD1,TGTGCCAGTAGCCGGACAGGGCCTGGAAACACCATATATTTT,CASSRTGPGNTIYF
many,16,TRBV4-2,TRBJ2-2,-,TGTGCCAGCAGCCAAGATCCAGGAGCGACCTCCGGGGAGCTGTTTTTT,CASSQDPGATSGELFF
-,11,TRBV7-9,TRBJ1-5,-,TGTGCCAGCAGCCAATTCGGCATCCAGCATTTT,CASSQFGIQHF
many,14,TRBV7-3,TRBJ1-4,-,TGTGCCAGCAGACCCGCCCCGCCGGATGAAAAACTGTTTTTT,CASRPAPPDEKLFF
many,12,TRBV6-5,TRBJ1-6,-,TGTGCCAGCAGTTACAGAGGAGCACCCCTCCACTTT,CASSYRGAPLHF
-,12,TRBV7-8,TRBJ2-1,TRBD2,TGCGGGACTAGCGGGGACATACGTGAGCAGTTCTTC,CGTSGDIREQFF
-,15,TRBV6-1,TRBJ2-7,TRBD1,TGTGCCAGCAGTGCCAGGACAGGGGTAAGGTACGAGCAGTACTTC,CASSARTGVRYEQYF
many,15,TRBV6-5,TRBJ2-7,TRBD2,TGTGCCAGCAGTTACGGGACTAGCGGGAGTTACGAGCAGTACTTC,CASSYGTSGSYEQYF
many,13,TRBV6-5,TRBJ1-2,-,TGTGCCAGCAGCCTCAGGGATTTGGGGGGCTACACCTTC,CASSLRDLGGYTF
many,19,TRBV4-3,TRBJ2-6,-,TGCGCCAGCAGCCTCCAACTAGCCCGATATCTTCCTGGGGCCAACGTCCTGACTTTC,CASSLQLARYLPGANVLTF
-,14,TRBV20-1,TRBJ2-7,-,TGCAGTGCTAGTGGTGGGGACGCCTACAATGAGCAGTACTTC,CSASGGDAYNEQYF
-,15,TRBV7-8,TRBJ2-7,-,TGTGCCAGCAGCCGAAACAGGAGCTCTACCTACGAGCAGTACTTC,CASSRNRSSTYEQYF
-,14,TRBV20-1,TRBJ1-3,-,TGCAGTGCTAGAGATGAGGACTCTGGAAACACCATATATTTT,CSARDEDSGNTIYF
few,14,TRBV9,TRBJ1-5,TRBD1,TGTGCCAGCAGCATTGGGACAGGGGATCAGCCCCAGCATTTT,CASSIGTGDQPQHF
-,14,TRBV10-3,TRBJ1-1,TRBD1,TGTGCCATCAGACCCGGGACAGGGGACACTGAAGCTTTCTTT,CAIRPGTGDTEAFF
-,17,TRBV12-3/TRBV12-4,TRBJ2-1,-,TGTGCCACCAGTGATCCCCTTTCTAAGAGCTCCTACAATGAGCAGTTCTTC,CATSDPLSKSSYNEQFF
many,15,TRBV6-5,TRBJ1-2,-,TGTGCCAGCAGTTACTCCGCCGCGGGGGGCTATGGCTACACCTTC,CASSYSAAGGYGYTF